This T cell receptor (beta chain) was sequenced in a study of T-cell memory formation after mild COVID-19. Study-wide findings and caveats: Second-wave clones that peaked on day 37 lacked confirmed SARS-CoV-2 specificity.

Using its own MiXCR run on the 5' RACE reads, TCRdb lists one record per CDR3 protein. The sample shows 150,000 to 200,000 distinct CDR3 sequences, more than 14% of them seen only once. Regarding this clonotype: Its antigen is unidentified.

The sequence was obtained from an adult woman who had mild COVID-19 (a few samples of this study predate the infection). Cell type and time point are not known. Sequenced sample: PBMCs or a T cell subset sorted from them (not recorded which).

CDR3 protein: CASSVHPGPQETQYF. The CDR3 coding sequence is TGTGCCAGCAGCGTACACCCCGGACCGCAAGAGACCCAGTACTTC. This chain links TRBV9 with TRBJ2-5; D ambiguous. This CDR3 contains 15 residues. Germline lookup yields CDR1 SGDLS and CDR2 YYNGEE. Trimming stripped 1 base from V and 2 bases from J, with 12 bases between.